The T cell receptor beta chain under discussion was sequenced for a study of blood T cell repertoires in COVID-19. At the level of the study: Whether acute or convalescent, the COVID-19 samples came from the United States, Italy and Spain. PBMCs, B-cell-depleted T cells, or T cells provided the cDNA or gDNA that made up the material.

Per the study methods: Researchers report that nucleated cell counts were estimated from reference gene primer amplification. Measured with immunoSEQ multiplex PCR; TCRdb has only the in-frame clones, and not every one. V and J calls and clone size are those listed in that table; D and trimming were worked out from the DNA. Counted here are just over 50,000 clones, around 83% occurring once; the ten biggest clones make up about 4%. V lost 3 bases, J lost 7 bases, and 4 bases stayed unmatched. This CDR3 spans 14 amino acids. CDR1 and CDR2 from the germline V gene are MNHNS and SASEGT. Sequenced sample: peripheral blood. The clonotype was recovered from a man older than 75 with active COVID-19. This chain connects TRBV6-1 to TRBJ1-5; 9 positions agree with TRBD1. The CDR3 nucleotides are TGTGCCAGCAGTGAGGACAGGGGTCGACAGCCCCAGCATTTT. Translated, it gives CASSEDRGRQPQHF.